This TCR beta chain was sequenced for a study of spatial heterogeneity in lung cancer. At the level of the study: The library had UMIs, and each TCR and UMI pair averaged more than ten raw reads.

The CDR3 covers 15 residues. Germline lookup yields CDR1 DFQATT and CDR2 SNEGSKA (reference sequence). V lost 4 bases and J lost 6; bases outside the gene matches: 12. The time point here: blood at routine non-recurrence follow-up after resection. Whole RNA was taken from tumor, nontumor lung or frozen PBMC; it was then sequenced unsorted. One entry per CDR3 protein, called by TCRdb with MiXCR from the 5' RACE reads. The data show approximately 56,000 distinct CDR3 sequences, around 7.7% seen once. The source material was PBMCs, sampled at follow-up. This sequence joins TRBV20-1 and TRBJ1-5; 7 bases map to TRBD1. The sequence was obtained from a female donor with early-stage non-small cell lung cancer. CDR3: CSATIGTGVGQPQHF. For the CDR3, the DNA is TGCAGTGCTACCATAGGAACAGGGGTGGGTCAGCCCCAGCATTTT.